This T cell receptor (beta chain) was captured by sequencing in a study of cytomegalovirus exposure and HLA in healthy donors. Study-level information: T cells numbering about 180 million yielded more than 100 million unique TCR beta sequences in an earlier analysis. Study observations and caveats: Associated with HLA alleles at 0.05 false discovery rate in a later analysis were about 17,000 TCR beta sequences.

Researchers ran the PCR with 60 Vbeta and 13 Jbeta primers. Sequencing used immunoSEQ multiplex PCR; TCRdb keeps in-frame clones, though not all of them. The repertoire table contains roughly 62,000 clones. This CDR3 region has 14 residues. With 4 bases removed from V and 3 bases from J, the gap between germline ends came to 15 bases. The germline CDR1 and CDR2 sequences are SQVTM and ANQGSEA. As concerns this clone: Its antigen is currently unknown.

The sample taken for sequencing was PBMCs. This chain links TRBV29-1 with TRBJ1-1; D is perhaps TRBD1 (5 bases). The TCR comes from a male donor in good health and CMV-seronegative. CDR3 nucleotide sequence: TGCAGCGTTGTTGTCCCGGTAGGGGACACTGAAGCTTTCTTT. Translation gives CSVVVPVGDTEAFF. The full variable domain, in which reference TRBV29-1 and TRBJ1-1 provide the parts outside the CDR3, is SAVISQKPSRDICQRGTSLTIQCQVDSQVTMMFWYRQQPGQSLTLIATANQGSEATYESGFVIDKFPISRPNLTFSTLTVSNMSPEDSSIYLCSVVVPVGDTEAFFGQGTRLTVV.